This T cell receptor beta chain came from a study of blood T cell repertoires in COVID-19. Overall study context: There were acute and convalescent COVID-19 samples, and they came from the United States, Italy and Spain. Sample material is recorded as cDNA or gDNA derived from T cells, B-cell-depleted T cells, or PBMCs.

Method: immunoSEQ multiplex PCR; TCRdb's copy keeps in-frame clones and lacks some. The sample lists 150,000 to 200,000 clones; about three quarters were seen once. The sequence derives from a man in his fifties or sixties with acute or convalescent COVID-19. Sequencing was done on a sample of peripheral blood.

CDR3 loop: CASSPRTGANYGYTF. CDR3 bases: TGTGCCAGCTCACCACGGACAGGGGCTAACTATGGCTACACCTTC. The J gene is TRBJ1-2, the V gene TRBV18, with 9 bases aligning to TRBD1. CDR3 length: 15 amino acids. From germline, CDR1 is KGHSH and CDR2 LQKENI. V shed 1 base, J shed 0 bases, and the junction held 0 bases outside the gene matches.